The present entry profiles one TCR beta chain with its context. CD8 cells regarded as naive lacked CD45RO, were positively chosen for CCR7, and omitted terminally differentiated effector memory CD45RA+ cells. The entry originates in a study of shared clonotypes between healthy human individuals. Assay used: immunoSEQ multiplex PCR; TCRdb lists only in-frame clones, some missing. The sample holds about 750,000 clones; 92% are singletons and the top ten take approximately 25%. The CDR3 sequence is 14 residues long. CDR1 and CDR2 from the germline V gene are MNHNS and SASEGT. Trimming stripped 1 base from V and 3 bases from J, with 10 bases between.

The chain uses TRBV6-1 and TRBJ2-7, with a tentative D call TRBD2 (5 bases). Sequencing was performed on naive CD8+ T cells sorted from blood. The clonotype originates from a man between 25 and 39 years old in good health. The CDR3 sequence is CASSEGTGVYEQYF. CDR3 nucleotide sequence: TGTGCCAGCAGTGAAGGGACTGGCGTCTACGAGCAGTACTTC.